This T cell receptor (beta chain) comes out of a study of OX40 agonist ivuxolimab in advanced cancers. Study-level information: Cohort: roughly 79% men, mean age roughly 60, aged about 23 to 80.

Worth noting for this clone: Its target is unknown.

V dropped 5 bases and J dropped 8; count of bases not matched to a gene: 11. Germline lookup yields CDR1 SGHDT and CDR2 YYEEEE. The CDR3 covers 15 residues. Exclusion of a patient followed from autoimmune disease history or systemic immunosuppression. Study-level findings and limits: There were, on average, more expanded clones in CD8+ T cells than in CD4+. Both blood CD4+ and CD8+ T cells showed clonal growth by week 6 at 0.1 to 3.0 mg/kg.

Clones were sequenced by immunoSEQ multiplex PCR, and TCRdb holds only the in-frame ones, with some missing. This sample has approximately 68,000 clones, with roughly 80% found just once. The J gene is TRBJ1-4, the V gene TRBV5-6; 8 nucleotides agree with TRBD1. The source material was CD4+ or CD8+ T cells sorted from blood, sampled in a trial of the OX40 agonist ivuxolimab. This TCR was sampled from an adult with an advanced solid tumor such as melanoma, head and neck, liver or kidney cancer. CDR3 sequence: CASSWTGSSGEKLFF. CDR3 DNA: TGTGCCAGCAGTTGGACAGGGTCTTCGGGGGAAAAACTGTTTTTT. The whole variable domain, remainder taken from reference TRBV5-6 and TRBJ1-4, is DAGVTQSPTHLIKTRGQQVTLRCSPKSGHDTVSWYQQALGQGPQFIFQYYEEEERQRGNFPDRFSGHQFPNYSSELNVNALLLGDSALYLCASSWTGSSGEKLFFGSGTQLSVL.